The present T cell receptor (beta chain) was sequenced within a study of CD8 T cells in Susac syndrome. The CDR3 sequence is 15 residues long. V gave up 5 bases and J gave up 3 bases, with 18 bases separating them. CDR1 is DFQATT and CDR2 is SNEGSKA in the germline V gene (reference sequence). RNA, at roughly 0.5 to 1 ug, was reverse transcribed with random hexamers. Multiplex immunoSEQ PCR targeted 54 Vbeta and 13 Jbeta TCR beta segments. Using its own MiXCR run on the immunoSEQ multiplex PCR reads, TCRdb lists one record per CDR3 protein. The sample yields about 210,000 distinct CDR3 sequences, approximately 95% seen once.

The sequence was collected from a human donor with multiple sclerosis. This sequence joins TRBV20-1 and TRBJ2-3; tentatively, D is TRBD1 (5 bases). Material: CD4+ T cells from PBMCs. This CDR3 is CSAVRPGFATDTQYF. The CDR3 bases are TGCAGTGCTGTCAGACCAGGGTTCGCAACAGATACGCAGTATTTT.